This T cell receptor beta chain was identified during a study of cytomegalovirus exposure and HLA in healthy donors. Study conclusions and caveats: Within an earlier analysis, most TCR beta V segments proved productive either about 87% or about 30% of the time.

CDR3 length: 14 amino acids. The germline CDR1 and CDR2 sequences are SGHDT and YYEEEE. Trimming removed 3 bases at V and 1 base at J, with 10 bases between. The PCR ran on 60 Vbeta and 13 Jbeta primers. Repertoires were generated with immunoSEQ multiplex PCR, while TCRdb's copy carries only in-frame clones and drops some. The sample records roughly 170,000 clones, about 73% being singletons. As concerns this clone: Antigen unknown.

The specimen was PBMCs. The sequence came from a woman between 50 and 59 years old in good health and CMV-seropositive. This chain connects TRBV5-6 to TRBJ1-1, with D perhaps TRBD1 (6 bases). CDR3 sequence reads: CASSWGRSNTEAFF. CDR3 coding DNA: TGTGCCAGCAGCTGGGGGCGATCGAACACTGAAGCTTTCTTT. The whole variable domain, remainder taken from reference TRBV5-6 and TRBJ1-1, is DAGVTQSPTHLIKTRGQQVTLRCSPKSGHDTVSWYQQALGQGPQFIFQYYEEEERQRGNFPDRFSGHQFPNYSSELNVNALLLGDSALYLCASSWGRSNTEAFFGQGTRLTVV.